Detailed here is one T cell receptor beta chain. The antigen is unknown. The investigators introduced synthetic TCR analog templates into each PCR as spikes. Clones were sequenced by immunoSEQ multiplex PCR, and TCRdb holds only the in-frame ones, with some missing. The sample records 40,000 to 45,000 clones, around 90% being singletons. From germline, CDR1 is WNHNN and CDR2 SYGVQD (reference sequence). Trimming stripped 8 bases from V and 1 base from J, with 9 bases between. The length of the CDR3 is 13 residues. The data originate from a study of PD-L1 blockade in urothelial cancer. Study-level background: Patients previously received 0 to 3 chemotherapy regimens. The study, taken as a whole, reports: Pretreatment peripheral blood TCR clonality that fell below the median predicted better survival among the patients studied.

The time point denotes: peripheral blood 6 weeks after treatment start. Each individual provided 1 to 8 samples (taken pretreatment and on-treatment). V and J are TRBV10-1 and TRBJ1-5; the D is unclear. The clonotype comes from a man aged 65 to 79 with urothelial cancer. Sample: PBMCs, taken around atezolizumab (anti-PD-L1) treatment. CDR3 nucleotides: TGCGCCAGCCGTACAGAGAGCAATCAGCCCCAGCATTTT. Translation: CASRTESNQPQHF.